This section outlines one T cell receptor beta chain sequence together with its context. Its matching antigen is unknown. Sequenced by immunoSEQ multiplex PCR; TCRdb stores in-frame clones only, minus some. Among 30,000 to 35,000 clones listed, roughly three fifths were seen once. The sample is drawn from a study of a mutant IDH1 vaccine in newly diagnosed glioma. Study in general: Eight vaccinations were given in weeks 1, 3, 5, 7, 11, 15, 19 and 23.

General study findings and limits: There were vaccine-induced immune responses in roughly 95% of the patients. Among top peripheral T cell clonotypes, changes seemed unrelated to pseudoprogression.

Time point meaning: week 5, during vaccination. The study gave 300 ug of mutant IDH1 20-mer peptide per vaccine dose, with topical imiquimod. Trimming took 0 bases from V and 6 from J, leaving 13 bases between them. The CDR3 length is 14 residues. The germline V gene has CDR1 SGHDT and CDR2 YYEEEE. The V gene is TRBV5-6, the J gene TRBJ2-7; D unclear. Sequencing used PBMCs, obtained from a glioma patient whose treatment included an IDH1 peptide vaccine. The receptor was derived from a woman aged 18-30 years with glioma. CDR3 residues: CASSLVGTVAEQYF. The DNA for the CDR3 is TGTGCCAGCAGCTTGGTGGGCACCGTGGCCGAGCAGTACTTC.